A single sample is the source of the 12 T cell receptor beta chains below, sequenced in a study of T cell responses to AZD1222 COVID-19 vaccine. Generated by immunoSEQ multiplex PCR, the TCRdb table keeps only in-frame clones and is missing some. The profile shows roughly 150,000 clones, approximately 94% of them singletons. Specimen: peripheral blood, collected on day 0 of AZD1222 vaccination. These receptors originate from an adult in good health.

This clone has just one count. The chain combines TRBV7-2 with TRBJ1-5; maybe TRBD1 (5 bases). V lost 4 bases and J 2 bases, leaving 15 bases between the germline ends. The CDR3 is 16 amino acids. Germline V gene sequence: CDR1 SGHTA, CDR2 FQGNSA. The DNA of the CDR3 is TGTGCCAGCAGCTCGACAGTCCTGGGGGGCAATCAGCCCCAGCATTTT. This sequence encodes CASSSTVLGGNQPQHF. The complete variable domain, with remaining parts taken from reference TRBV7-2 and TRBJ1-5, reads GAGVSQSPSNKVTEKGKDVELRCDPISGHTALYWYRQSLGQGLEFLIYFQGNSAPDKSGLPSDRFSAERTGGSVSTLTIQRTQQEDSAVYLCASSSTVLGGNQPQHFGDGTRLSIL.

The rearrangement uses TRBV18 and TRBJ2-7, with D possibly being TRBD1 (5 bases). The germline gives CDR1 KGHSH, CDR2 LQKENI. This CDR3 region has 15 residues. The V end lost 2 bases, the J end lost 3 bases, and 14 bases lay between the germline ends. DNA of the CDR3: TGTGCCAGCTCACCAAGGTATCACAGGAGCTACGAGCAGTACTTC. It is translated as CASSPRYHRSYEQYF.

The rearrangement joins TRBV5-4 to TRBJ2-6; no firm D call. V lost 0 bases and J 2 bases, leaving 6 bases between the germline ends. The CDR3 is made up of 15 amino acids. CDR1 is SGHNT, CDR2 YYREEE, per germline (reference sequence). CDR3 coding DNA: TGTGCCAGCAGCTTGGGTACACCTGGGGCCAACGTCCTGACTTTC. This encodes CASSLGTPGANVLTF.

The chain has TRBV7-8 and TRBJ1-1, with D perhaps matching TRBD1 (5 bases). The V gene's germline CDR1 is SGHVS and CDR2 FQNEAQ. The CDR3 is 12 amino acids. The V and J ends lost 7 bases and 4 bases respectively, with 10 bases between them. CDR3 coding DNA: TGTGCCAGCACGCGGCAGGGCACTGAAGCTTTCTTT. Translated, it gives CASTRQGTEAFF. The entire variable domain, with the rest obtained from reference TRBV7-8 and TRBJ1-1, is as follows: GAGVSQSPRYKVAKRGQDVALRCDPISGHVSLFWYQQALGQGPEFLTYFQNEAQLDKSGLPSDRFFAERPEGSVSTLKIQRTQQEDSAVYLCASTRQGTEAFFGQGTRLTVV.

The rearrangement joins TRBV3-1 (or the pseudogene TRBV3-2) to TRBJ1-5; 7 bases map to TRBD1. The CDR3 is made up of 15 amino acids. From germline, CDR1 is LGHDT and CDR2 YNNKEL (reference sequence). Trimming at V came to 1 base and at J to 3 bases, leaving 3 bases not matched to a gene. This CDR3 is CASSQGQGDNQPQHF. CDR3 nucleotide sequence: TGTGCCAGCAGCCAAGGACAGGGAGACAATCAGCCCCAGCATTTT.

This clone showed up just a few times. CDR3 amino acids: CASSFPRVTGSIRVYGYTF. As DNA, the CDR3 is TGTGCCAGCAGCTTTCCCAGGGTGACAGGGTCGATTAGAGTCTATGGCTACACCTTC. The chain is built from TRBV7-3 and TRBJ1-2, with TRBD1 identical over 7 bases. In germline, CDR1 is SGHTA, CDR2 FQGTGA. V was pared by 3 bases and J by 4 bases, with 20 bases of the junction left unmatched. The CDR3 has 19 amino acids.

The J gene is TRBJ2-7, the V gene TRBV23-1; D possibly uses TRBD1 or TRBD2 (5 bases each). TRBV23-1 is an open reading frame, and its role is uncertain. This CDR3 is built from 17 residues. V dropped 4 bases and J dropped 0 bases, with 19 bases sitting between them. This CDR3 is CASSLSRDPRSSYEQYF. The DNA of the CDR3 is TGCGCCAGCAGTCTATCCCGGGACCCCAGGAGCTCCTACGAGCAGTACTTC.

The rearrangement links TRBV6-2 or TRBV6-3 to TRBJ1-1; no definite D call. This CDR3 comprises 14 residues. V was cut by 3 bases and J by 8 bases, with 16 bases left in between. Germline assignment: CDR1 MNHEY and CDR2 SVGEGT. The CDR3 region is CASSYRPRIPEAFF. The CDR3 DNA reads TGTGCCAGCAGTTATCGGCCGCGTATCCCCGAAGCTTTCTTT.

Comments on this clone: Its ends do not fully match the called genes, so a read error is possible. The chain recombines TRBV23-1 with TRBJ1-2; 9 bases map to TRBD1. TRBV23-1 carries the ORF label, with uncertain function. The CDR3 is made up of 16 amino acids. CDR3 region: CASSESHRGPNYGYTF. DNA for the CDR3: TGCGCCAGCAGTGAATCCCACAGGGGGCCAAACTATGGCTACACCTTC.

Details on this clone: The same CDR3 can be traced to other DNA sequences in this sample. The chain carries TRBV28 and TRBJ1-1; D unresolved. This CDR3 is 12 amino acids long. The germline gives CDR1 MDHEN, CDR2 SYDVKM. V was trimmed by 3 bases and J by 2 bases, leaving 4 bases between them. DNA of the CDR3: TGTGCCAGCAGTTTGCTAAACACTGAAGCTTTCTTT. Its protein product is CASSLLNTEAFF.

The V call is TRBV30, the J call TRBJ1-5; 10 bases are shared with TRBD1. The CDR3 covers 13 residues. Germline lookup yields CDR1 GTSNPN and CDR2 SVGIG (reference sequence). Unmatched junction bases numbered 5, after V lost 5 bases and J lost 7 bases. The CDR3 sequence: CAWAGQGGQPQHF. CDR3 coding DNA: TGTGCCTGGGCCGGACAGGGGGGGCAGCCCCAGCATTTT. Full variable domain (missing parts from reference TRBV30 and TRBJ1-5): SQTIHQWPATLVQPVGSPLSLECTVEGTSNPNLYWYRQAAGRGLQLLFYSVGIGQISSEVPQNLSASRPQDRQFILSSKKLLLSDSGFYLCAWAGQGGQPQHFGDGTRLSIL.

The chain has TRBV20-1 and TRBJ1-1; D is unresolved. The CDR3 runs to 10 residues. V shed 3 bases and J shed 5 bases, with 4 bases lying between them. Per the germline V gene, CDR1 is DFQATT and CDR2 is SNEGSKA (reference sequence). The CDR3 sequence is CSARGTEAFF. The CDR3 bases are TGCAGTGCTAGGGGGACTGAAGCTTTCTTT.